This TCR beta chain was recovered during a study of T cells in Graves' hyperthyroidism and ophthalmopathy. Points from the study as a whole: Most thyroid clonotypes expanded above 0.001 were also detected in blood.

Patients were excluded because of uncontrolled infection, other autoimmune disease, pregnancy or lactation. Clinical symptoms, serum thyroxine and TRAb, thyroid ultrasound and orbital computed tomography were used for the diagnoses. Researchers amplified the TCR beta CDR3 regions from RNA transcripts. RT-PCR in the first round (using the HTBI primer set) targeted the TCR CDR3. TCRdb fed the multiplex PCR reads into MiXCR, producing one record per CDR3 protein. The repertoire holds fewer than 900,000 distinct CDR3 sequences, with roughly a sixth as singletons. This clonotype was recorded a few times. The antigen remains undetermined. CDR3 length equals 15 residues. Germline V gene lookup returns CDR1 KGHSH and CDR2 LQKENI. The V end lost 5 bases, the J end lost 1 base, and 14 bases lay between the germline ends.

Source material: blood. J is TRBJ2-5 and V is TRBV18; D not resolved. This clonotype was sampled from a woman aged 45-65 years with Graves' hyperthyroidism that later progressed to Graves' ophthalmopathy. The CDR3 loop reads CASSGIDGGQETQYF. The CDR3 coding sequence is TGTGCCAGCTCAGGAATAGATGGCGGCCAAGAGACCCAGTACTTC.